This TCR beta chain was retrieved from a study of cytomegalovirus exposure and HLA in healthy donors. The PCR ran on 60 Vbeta and 13 Jbeta primers. Methods used by the authors: In a later analysis, 75 million to 85 million unique TCR beta chains included roughly 11 million shared by two or more donors. This table comes from immunoSEQ multiplex PCR, and its TCRdb copy is limited to in-frame clones, with some not included. From that table come the V and J calls and clone size; the DNA was used to work out D and trimming. The sample gives about 120,000 clones, approximately 80% of which show up once; 0.2% to 0.25% is in the top ten. This sequence originates from a man between 45 and 60 years old in good health and CMV-seronegative. The sequenced sample was PBMCs.

CDR3 amino acids: CASYQWGGDGEQFF. The CDR3, as DNA: TGTGCCAGCTACCAATGGGGGGGGGACGGTGAGCAGTTCTTC. The chain couples TRBV28 to TRBJ2-1; 7 bases match TRBD2. J lost 9 bases, V lost 8 bases, and 13 bases had no gene match. Germline V gives CDR1 MDHEN, CDR2 SYDVKM. The CDR3 spans 14 residues.